This TCR beta chain was identified during a study of T-cell reconstitution after alpha-beta-depleted transplantation in children. V was trimmed by 5 bases and J by 2 bases, leaving 13 bases between them. CDR1 is SGHAT, CDR2 FQNNGV, per germline. The CDR3 runs to 15 residues. Molecular barcoding with unique molecular identifiers was used for the TCRbeta library. TCRdb recomputed calls from the PCR reads with MiXCR, one row per CDR3 protein. The sample contains about 340,000 distinct CDR3 sequences, about 16% of which appear only once. Source: PBMCs, mostly from graft donor cells, taken 360 days after TCRalphabeta/CD19-depleted stem cell transplant. The rearrangement links TRBV11-2 to TRBJ1-5; D is perhaps TRBD1 (6 bases). This receptor was taken from a male patient between 2 and 10 years old who had a stem cell transplant for acute lymphoblastic leukemia, so the T cells may come from the graft donor. CDR3 nucleotide sequence: TGTGCCAGCAGCCCGTATCCAGGGGGCAATCAGCCCCAGCATTTT. Protein product: CASSPYPGGNQPQHF.